This T cell receptor (beta chain) stems from a study of response to subunit inactivated influenza vaccine. Germline CDR1 and CDR2: LGHNA and YSLEER. The CDR3 is 14 amino acids. J gave up 10 bases and V 0 bases, and 4 bases lay outside the gene matches. The study's findings and limits: Every seasonal influenza vaccination brings in few new T cells, the authors suggested.

With regard to this clonotype: Its antigen is not identified.

One entry per CDR3 protein results from TCRdb running MiXCR on the RT-PCR reads. The sample yields around 150,000 distinct CDR3 sequences, approximately 10% seen once. This specimen consisted of non-naive T cells sorted from PBMCs, obtained roughly 46 days after vaccination. The chain is built from TRBV4-3 and TRBJ2-1, with 9 bases lining up with TRBD1. This TCR derives from a man aged 50 to 59 who received an inactivated influenza vaccine. The CDR3 loop is CASSQDSGQGEQFF. Here the CDR3 DNA reads TGCGCCAGCAGCCAAGATAGCGGACAGGGGGAGCAGTTCTTC.